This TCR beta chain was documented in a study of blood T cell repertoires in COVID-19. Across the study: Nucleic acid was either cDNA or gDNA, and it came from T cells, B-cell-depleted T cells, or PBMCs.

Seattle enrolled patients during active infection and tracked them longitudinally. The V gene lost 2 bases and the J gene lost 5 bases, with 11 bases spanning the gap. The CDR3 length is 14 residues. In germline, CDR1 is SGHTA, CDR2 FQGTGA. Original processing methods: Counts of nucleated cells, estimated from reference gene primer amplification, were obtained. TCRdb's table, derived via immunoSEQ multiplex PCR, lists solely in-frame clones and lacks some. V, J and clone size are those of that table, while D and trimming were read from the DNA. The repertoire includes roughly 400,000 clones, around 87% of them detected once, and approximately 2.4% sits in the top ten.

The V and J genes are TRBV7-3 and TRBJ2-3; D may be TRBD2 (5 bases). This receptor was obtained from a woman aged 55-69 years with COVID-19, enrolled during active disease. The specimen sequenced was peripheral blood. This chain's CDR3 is CASSLSPSLDTQYF. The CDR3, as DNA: TGTGCCAGCAGCTTATCCCCTAGCTTAGATACGCAGTATTTT.